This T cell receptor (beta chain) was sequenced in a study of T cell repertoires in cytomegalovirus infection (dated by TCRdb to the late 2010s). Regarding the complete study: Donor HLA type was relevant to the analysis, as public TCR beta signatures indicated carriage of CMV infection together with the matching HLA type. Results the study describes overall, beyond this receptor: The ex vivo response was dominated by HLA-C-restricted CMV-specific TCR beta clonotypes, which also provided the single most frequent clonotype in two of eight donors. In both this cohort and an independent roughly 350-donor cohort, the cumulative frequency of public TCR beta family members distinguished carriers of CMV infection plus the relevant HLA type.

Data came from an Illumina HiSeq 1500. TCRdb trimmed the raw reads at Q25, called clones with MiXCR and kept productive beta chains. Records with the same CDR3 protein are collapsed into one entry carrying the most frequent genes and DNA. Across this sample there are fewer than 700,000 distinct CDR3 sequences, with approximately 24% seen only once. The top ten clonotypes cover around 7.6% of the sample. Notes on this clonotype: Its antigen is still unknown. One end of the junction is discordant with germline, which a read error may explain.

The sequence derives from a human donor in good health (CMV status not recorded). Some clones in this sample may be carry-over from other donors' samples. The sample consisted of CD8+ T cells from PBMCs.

The CDR3 reads as follows: CANSQGHGTGAPMNTEAFF. The nucleotide sequence is TGCGCCAACAGCCAAGGACATGGGACAGGGGCTCCCATGAACACTGAAGCTTTCTTT. The chain is made from TRBV4-3 and TRBJ1-1; 10 middle bases align to TRBD1. Its CDR3 holds 19 amino acids, cysteine through phenylalanine. Only the CDR3 part of the read is kept: 57 bases, read in frame from the first base. The germline V gene yields LGHNA for CDR1 and YSLEER for CDR2.